The clone carrying this T cell receptor (beta chain) was seen once. The antigen is unknown. This specimen comes from a study of cytomegalovirus exposure and HLA in healthy donors. Study findings and constraints: Sequencing probably produced one cluster of sequence variants that were highly shared. Highest at DRB1 and lowest at HLA-C, TCR association rates differed among HLA loci in a later analysis.

PCR was performed using 60 Vbeta and 13 Jbeta primers. TCRdb keeps only in-frame clones here, not all; method: immunoSEQ multiplex PCR. The sample gives some 140,000 clones, 65% to 80% of which show up once; 3% to 3.5% is in the top ten. CDR3 size: 12 residues. V was trimmed by 5 bases and J by 8 bases, leaving 9 bases between them. From germline, CDR1 is SSHAT and CDR2 FNYEAQ (reference sequence). This sequence was found in a middle-aged man in good health and CMV-seronegative. What was sequenced was PBMCs. The chain joins TRBV7-7 to TRBJ2-2; no definite D call. Here the CDR3 DNA reads TGTGCCAGCAGCGCTGAGAAAGGGGAGCTGTTTTTT. Its translation: CASSAEKGELFF. The variable domain in full, with the rest retrieved from reference TRBV7-7 and TRBJ2-2, is GAGVSQSPRYKVTKRGQDVTLRCDPISSHATLYWYQQALGQGPEFLTYFNYEAQPDKSGLPSDRFSAERPEGSISTLTIQRTEQRDSAMYRCASSAEKGELFFGEGSRLTVL.